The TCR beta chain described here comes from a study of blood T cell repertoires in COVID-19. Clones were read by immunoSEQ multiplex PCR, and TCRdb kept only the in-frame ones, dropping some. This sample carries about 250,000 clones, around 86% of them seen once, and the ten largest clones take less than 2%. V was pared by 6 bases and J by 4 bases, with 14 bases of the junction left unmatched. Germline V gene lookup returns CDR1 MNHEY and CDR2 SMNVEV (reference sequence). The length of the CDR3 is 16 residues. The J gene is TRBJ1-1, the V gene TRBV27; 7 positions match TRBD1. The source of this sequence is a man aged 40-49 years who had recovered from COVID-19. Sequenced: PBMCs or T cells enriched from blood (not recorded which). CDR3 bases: TGTGCCAGCAGACCCCGACAGGGTAGTGTGGGCACTGAAGCTTTCTTT. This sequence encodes CASRPRQGSVGTEAFF.